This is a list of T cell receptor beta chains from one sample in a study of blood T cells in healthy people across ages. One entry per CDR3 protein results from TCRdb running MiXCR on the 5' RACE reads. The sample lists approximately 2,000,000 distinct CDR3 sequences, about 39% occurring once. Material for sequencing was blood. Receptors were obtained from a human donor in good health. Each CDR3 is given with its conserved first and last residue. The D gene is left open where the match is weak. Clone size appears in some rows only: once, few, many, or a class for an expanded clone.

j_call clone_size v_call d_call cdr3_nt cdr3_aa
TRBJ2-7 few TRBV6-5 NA TGTGCCAGCAGTTACTCGTCGGCTAGCCCCTACGAGCAGTACTTC CASSYSSASPYEQYF
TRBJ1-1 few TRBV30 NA TGTGCCTGGAGTTCGGCTCCTCGTTACACTGAAGCTTTCTTT CAWSSAPRYTEAFF
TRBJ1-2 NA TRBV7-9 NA TGTGCCAGCAGCTTAGCGCTGATTGGCTACACCTTC CASSLALIGYTF
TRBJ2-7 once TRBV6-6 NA TGTGCCAGCAGTTGCTCGAGGGGGGGACTCTACGAGCAGTACTTC CASSCSRGGLYEQYF
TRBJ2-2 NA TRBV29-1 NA TGCAGCGTTGACACCGGGGAGCTGTTTTTT CSVDTGELFF
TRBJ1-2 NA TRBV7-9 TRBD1 TGTGCCAGCAGCTTATGGCGGACAGGAGATTCTTCAGGTGGCTACACCTTC CASSLWRTGDSSGGYTF
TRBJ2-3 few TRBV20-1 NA TGCAGCGATACGGGACCTGGCACAGATACGCAGTATTTT CSDTGPGTDTQYF
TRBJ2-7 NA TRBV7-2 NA TGTGCCAGCAGCTGGGGAGGGACATCCTCCTACGAGCAGTACTTC CASSWGGTSSYEQYF
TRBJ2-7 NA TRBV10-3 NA TGTGCCATCGGTGCGTCTAGACCCTACGAGCAGTACTTC CAIGASRPYEQYF
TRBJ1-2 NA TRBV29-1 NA TGCAGCGTTGAAGATGGGGGGGAAAACTATGGCTACACCTTC CSVEDGGENYGYTF
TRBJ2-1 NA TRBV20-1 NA TGCAGTGCTAGACGGGGGTCGCAGGGGAATGAGCAGTTCTTC CSARRGSQGNEQFF
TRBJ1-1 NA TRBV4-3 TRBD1 TGCGCCAGCAGCCAAGGGCATAACAGGGGCCGGGGGACTGAAGCTTTCTTT CASSQGHNRGRGTEAFF
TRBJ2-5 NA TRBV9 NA TGTACCAGCAGCGTTAACACAGGGTATGGAGAGACCCAGTACTTC CTSSVNTGYGETQYF
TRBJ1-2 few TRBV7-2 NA TGTGCCAGCAAACAGGGACGCTCGCTGAACTATGGCTACACCTTC CASKQGRSLNYGYTF
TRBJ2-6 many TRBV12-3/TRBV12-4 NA TGTGCCAGCAGTTTTGGGGGGCCTGGGGCCAACGTCCTGACTTTC CASSFGGPGANVLTF
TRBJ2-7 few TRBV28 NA TGTGCCAGCACTGACGGAGGGGCTCCCTACGAGCAGTACTTC CASTDGGAPYEQYF
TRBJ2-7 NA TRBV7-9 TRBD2 TGTGTCAGCAGCCCTGGTACGGGGGGGAGCTCCTACGAGCAGTACTTC CVSSPGTGGSSYEQYF
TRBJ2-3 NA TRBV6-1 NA TGTGCCAGCTCGGAGGGGTGGGGAGATACGCAGTATTTT CASSEGWGDTQYF
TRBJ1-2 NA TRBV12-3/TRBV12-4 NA TGTGCCAGCAGCAGTACCCCGCCCTATGGCTACACCTTC CASSSTPPYGYTF
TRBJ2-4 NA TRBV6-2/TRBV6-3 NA TGTGCCAGCAGTCCAGGGGTAGAGGGAAACATTCAGTACTTC CASSPGVEGNIQYF
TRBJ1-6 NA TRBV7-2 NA TGTGCCAGCAGCTTAGCAGGGAAGAGTAATTCACCCCTCCACTTT CASSLAGKSNSPLHF
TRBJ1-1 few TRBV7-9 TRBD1 TGTGCCAGCAGCTTAGGAGGGGGCCAAGAAGCTTTCTTT CASSLGGGQEAFF
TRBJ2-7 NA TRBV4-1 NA TGCGCCAGCAGCCACCCGGGACTCGAGCAGTACTTC CASSHPGLEQYF
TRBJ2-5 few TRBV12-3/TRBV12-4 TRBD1 TGTGCCAGCACCTTCATGGGACAGGCATCCGAGACCCAGTACTTC CASTFMGQASETQYF
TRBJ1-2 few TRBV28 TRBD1 TGTGCCAGCAGTCCTCCGGGACAGGGTAGGAGCGGCTACACCTTC CASSPPGQGRSGYTF
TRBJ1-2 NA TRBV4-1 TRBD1 TGCGCCAGCAGCCAGCACTATAAGGGACAGAGAGGAAACTATGGCTACACCTTC CASSQHYKGQRGNYGYTF
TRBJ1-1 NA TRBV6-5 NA TGTGCCAGCAGTTACTCTTTTGGGGGCACTGAAGCTTTCTTT CASSYSFGGTEAFF
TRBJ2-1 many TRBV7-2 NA TGTGCCAGCAGCTCCAGACAGGCGGGTGAGCAGTTCTTC CASSSRQAGEQFF
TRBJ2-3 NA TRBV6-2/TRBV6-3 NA TGTGCCAGCAGTTGGTCCGATGGACCCACAGGTACGCAGTATTTT CASSWSDGPTGTQYF
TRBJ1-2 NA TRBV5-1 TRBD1 TGCGCCAGCAGCTTGGAGGGGACAGGGTTCGACTATGGCTACACCTTC CASSLEGTGFDYGYTF
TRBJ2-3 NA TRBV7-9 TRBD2 TGTGCCAGCACCATGAGGCGGGGGGGCGAGCGCACAGATACGCAGTATTTT CASTMRRGGERTDTQYF
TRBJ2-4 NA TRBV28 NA TGTGCCAGCAGTTTCCTAGGGCGGAACCTAGCCAAAAACATTCAGTACTTC CASSFLGRNLAKNIQYF
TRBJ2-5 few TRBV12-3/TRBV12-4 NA TGTGCCAGCAGTTTGTTCGGACAGATCCAAGAGACCCAGTACTTC CASSLFGQIQETQYF
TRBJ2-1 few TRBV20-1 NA TGCAGTGCTACATCGGTATTGCGGCAGGGCCTCCCTGAGCAGTTCTTC CSATSVLRQGLPEQFF
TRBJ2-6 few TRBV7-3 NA TGTGCCAGCAGCCCAGCCGGGGTGCGAAACTCTGGGGCCAACGTCCTGACTTTC CASSPAGVRNSGANVLTF
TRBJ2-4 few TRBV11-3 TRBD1 TGTGCCAGCAGTTCAGAGAGGGGGCTCTTTAGCATTCAGTACTTC CASSSERGLFSIQYF
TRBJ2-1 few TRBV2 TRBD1 TGTGCCAGCAGTGTGGCAGGGGGTGAGCAGTTCTTC CASSVAGGEQFF
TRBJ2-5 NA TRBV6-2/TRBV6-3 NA TGTGCCAGCAGTTACGTTACGGGAGAGACCCAGTACTTC CASSYVTGETQYF
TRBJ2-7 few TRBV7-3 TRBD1 TGTGCCAGTATCCTTCAACAGGGGGCAAGGTACGAGCGGTACTTC CASILQQGARYERYF
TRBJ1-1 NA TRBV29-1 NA TGCAGCGTTTCCCCGGGGATAGGGACTGAAGCTTTCTTT CSVSPGIGTEAFF
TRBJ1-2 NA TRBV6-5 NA TGTGCCAGCAGTTACGAATTCGGGACTAACTATGGCTACACCTTC CASSYEFGTNYGYTF
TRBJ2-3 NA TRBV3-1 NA TGTGCCAGCACCCTACGGGGGACAGATCTCACAGATACGCAGTATTTT CASTLRGTDLTDTQYF
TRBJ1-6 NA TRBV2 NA TGTGCCAGCATTATCGATTTCAGGGTTAATAATTCACCCCTCCACTTT CASIIDFRVNNSPLHF
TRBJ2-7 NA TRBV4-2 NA TGTGCCAGCAGCCAAGAAGCCCCCTACGAGCAGTACTTC CASSQEAPYEQYF
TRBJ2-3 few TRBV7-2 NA TGTGCCAGCAGCTCCGGACATCTTACAGATACGCAGTATTTT CASSSGHLTDTQYF
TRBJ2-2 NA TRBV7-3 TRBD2 TGTGCCAGCAGCCCGGGGAGGGAAAAGTATAGGACCGGGGAGCTGTTTTTT CASSPGREKYRTGELFF
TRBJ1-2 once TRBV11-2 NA TGTGCCAACAACGTAGGCCCAGCAGGGCGGAATGGCTACACCTTC CANNVGPAGRNGYTF
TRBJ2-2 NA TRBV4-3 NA TGCGCCAGCAGCCAAGATTTGTCCGGGATGTGGGACACCGGGGAGCTGTTTTTT CASSQDLSGMWDTGELFF
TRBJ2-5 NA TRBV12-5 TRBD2 TGTGCTAGTGGTTTGCTCCTAGCGGGGTCCCAGGGGACCCAGTACTTC CASGLLLAGSQGTQYF
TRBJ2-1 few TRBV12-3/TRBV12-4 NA TGTGCCAGCAGTCCCCGGCTTCCTTACAATGAGCAGTTCTTC CASSPRLPYNEQFF
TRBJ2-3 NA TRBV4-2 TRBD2 TGTGCCAGCAGCCATGAGCTAGCGGACATCACAGATACGCAGTATTTT CASSHELADITDTQYF
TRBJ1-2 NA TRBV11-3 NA TGTGCCAGCAGCTTTCGTTCGGGGGCTACTGAAGGCTACACCTTC CASSFRSGATEGYTF
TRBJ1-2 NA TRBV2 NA TGTGCCAGCAGGTTCATGGAGGGTAATGGCTACACCTTC CASRFMEGNGYTF
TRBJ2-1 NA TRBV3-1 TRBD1 TGTGCCAGCAGCCGAAACCCGGGACAGGGTAACTCTAAGGAGTTCTTC CASSRNPGQGNSKEFF
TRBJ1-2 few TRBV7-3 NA TGTGCCAGCAGCCCCAGTCGGAGGGACTATGGCTACACCTTC CASSPSRRDYGYTF
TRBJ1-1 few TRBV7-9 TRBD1 TGTGCCAGCAGCCTGCGGACAGGGGAGGGTACTGAAGCTTTCTTT CASSLRTGEGTEAFF
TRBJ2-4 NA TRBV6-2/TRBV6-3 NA TGTGCCAGCAGTTACTCGCTGGCCAAAAACATTCAGTACTTC CASSYSLAKNIQYF